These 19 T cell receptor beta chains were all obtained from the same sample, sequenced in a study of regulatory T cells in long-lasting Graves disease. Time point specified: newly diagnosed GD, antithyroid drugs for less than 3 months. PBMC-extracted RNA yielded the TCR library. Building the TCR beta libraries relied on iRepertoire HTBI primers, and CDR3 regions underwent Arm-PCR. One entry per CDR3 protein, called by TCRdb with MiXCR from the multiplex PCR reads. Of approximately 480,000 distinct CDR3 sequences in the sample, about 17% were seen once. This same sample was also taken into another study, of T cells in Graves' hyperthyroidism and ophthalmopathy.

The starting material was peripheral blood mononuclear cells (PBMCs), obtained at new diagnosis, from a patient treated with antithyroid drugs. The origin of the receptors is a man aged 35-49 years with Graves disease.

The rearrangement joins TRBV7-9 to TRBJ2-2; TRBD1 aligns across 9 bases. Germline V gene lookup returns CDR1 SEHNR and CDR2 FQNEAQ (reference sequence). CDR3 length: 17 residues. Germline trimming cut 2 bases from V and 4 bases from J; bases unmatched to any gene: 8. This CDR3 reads CASSLPGQGVRTGELFF. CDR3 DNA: TGTGCCAGCAGCTTACCGGGACAGGGCGTGCGCACCGGGGAGCTGTTTTTT.

The CDR3 sequence is CASSETPYNEQFF. CDR3 sequence (DNA): TGTGCCAGCAGTGAAACCCCCTACAATGAGCAGTTCTTC. The V and J genes are TRBV2 and TRBJ2-1, with unresolved D. Germline loops: CDR1 SNHLY, CDR2 FYNNEI. This CDR3 region has 13 residues. V dropped 2 bases and J dropped 2 bases, with 4 bases sitting between them.

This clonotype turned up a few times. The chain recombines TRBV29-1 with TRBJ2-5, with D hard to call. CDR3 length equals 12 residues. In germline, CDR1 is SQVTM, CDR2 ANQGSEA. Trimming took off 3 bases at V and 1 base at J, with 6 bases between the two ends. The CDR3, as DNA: TGCAGCGTTGAGCCCGTCCAAGAGACCCAGTACTTC. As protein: CSVEPVQETQYF.

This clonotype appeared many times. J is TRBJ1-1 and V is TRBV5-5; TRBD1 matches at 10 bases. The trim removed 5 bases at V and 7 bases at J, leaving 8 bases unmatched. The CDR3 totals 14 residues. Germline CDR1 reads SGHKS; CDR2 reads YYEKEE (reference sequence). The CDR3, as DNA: TGTGCCAGCAGGTACGACAGGGGGCTAGGTGAAGCTTTCTTT. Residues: CASRYDRGLGEAFF. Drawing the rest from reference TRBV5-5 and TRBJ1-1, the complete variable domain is DAGVTQSPTHLIKTRGQQVTLRCSPISGHKSVSWYQQVLGQGPQFIFQYYEKEERGRGNFPDRFSARQFPNYSSELNVNALLLGDSALYLCASRYDRGLGEAFFGQGTRLTVV.

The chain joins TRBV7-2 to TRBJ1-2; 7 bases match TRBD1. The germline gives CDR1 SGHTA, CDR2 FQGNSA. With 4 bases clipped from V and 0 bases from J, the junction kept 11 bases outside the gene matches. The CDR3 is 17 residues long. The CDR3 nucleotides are TGTGCCAGCAGCTCCCACCGCCGGGACAGCTCTAACTATGGCTACACCTTC. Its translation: CASSSHRRDSSNYGYTF.

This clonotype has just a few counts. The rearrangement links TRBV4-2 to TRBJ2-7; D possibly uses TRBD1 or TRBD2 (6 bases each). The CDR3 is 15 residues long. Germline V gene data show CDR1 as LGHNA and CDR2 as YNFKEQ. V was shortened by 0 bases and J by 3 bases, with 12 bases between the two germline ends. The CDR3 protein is CASSQEGGGNYEQYF. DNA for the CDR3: TGTGCCAGCAGCCAAGAAGGAGGGGGGAACTACGAGCAGTACTTC.

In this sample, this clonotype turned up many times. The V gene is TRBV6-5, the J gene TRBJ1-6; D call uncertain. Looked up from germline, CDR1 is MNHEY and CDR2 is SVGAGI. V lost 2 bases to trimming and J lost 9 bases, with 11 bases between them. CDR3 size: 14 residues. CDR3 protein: CASSYLGQSSPLHF. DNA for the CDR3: TGTGCCAGCAGTTACCTTGGGCAGTCTTCACCCCTCCACTTT.

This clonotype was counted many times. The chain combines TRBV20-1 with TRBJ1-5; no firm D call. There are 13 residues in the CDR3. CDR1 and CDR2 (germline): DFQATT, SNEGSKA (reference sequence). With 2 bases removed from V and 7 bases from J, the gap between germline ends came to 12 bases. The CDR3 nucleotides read TGCAGTGCTAGAAAGGGCGTGTGGCAGCCCCAGCATTTT. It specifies CSARKGVWQPQHF.

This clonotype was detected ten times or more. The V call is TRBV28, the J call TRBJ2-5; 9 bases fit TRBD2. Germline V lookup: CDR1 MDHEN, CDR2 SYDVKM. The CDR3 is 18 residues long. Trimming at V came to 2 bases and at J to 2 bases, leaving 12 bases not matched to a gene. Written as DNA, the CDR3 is TGTGCCAGCAGTTTACCACCGACTAGCGGCCTGTGGCAAGAGACCCAGTACTTC. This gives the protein CASSLPPTSGLWQETQYF.

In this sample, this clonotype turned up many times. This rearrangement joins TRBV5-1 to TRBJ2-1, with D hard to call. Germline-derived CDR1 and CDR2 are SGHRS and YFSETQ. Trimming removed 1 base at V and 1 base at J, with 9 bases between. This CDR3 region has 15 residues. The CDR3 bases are TGCGCCAGCAGCTTGTATCCCGGGTCCTACAATGAGCAGTTCTTC. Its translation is CASSLYPGSYNEQFF.

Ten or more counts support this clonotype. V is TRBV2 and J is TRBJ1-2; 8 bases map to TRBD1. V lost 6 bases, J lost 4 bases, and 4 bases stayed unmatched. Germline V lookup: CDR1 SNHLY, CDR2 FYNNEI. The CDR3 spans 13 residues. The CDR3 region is CASSPQGVYGYTF. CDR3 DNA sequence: TGTGCCAGCAGCCCACAGGGGGTCTATGGCTACACCTTC. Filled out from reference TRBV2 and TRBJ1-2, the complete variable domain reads EPEVTQTPSHQVTQMGQEVILRCVPISNHLYFYWYRQILGQKVEFLVSFYNNEISEKSEIFDDQFSVERPDGSNFTLKIRSTKLEDSAMYFCASSPQGVYGYTFGSGTRLTVV.

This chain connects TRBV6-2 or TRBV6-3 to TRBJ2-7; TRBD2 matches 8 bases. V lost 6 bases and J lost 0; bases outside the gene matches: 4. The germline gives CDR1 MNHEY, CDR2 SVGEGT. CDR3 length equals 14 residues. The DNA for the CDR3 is TGTGCCAGCAGCCATAGCGGGAACTCCTACGAGCAGTACTTC. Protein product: CASSHSGNSYEQYF.

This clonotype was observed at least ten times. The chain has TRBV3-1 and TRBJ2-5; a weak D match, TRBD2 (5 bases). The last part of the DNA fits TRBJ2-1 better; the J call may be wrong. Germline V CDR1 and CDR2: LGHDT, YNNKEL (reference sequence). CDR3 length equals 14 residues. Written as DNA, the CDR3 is TGTGCCAGCAGCCCTGACTTACTAGATGTTGAGCAGTTCTTC. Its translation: CASSPDLLDVEQFF.

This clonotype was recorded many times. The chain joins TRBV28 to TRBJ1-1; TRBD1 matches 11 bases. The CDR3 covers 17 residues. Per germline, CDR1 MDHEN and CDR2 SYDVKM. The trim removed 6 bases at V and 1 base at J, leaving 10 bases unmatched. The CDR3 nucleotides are TGTGCCAGCAGGGTGGGGACAGGGGGTTCGAAGAACACTGAAGCTTTCTTT. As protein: CASRVGTGGSKNTEAFF.

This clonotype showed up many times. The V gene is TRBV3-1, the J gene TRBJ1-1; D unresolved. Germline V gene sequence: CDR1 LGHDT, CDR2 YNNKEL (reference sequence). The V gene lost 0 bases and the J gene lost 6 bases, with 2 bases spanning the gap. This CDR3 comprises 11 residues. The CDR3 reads CASSQEAEAFF. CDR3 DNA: TGTGCCAGCAGCCAAGAGGCTGAAGCTTTCTTT.

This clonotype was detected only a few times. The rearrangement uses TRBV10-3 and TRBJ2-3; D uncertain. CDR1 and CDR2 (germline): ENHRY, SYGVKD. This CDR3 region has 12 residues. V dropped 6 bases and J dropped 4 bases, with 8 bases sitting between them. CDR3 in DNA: TGTGCCATCAGCCCTGGGGCAGATACGCAGTATTTT. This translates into CAISPGADTQYF.

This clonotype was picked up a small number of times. The CDR3 DNA follows: TGTGCCAGCAGCCCTAGCGGGAGATCGGATGAGCAGTTCTTC. Translating gives CASSPSGRSDEQFF. This rearrangement joins TRBV7-3 to TRBJ2-1; 10 nucleotides match TRBD2. This CDR3 has 14 amino acids. V lost 5 bases, J lost 8 bases, and 6 bases stayed unmatched. Germline lookup yields CDR1 SGHTA and CDR2 FQGTGA. Together with reference TRBV7-3 and TRBJ2-1, the CDR3 gives the full variable domain: GAGVSQTPSNKVTEKGKYVELRCDPISGHTALYWYRQSLGQGPEFLIYFQGTGAADDSGLPNDRFFAVRPEGSVSTLKIQRTERGDSAVYLCASSPSGRSDEQFFGPGTRLTVL.

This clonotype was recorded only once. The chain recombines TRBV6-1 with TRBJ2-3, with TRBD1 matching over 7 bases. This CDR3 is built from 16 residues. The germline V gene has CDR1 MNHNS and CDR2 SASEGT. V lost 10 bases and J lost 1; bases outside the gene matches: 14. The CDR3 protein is CAKSTPKTGGTDTQYF. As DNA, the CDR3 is TGTGCCAAGTCGACCCCCAAAACAGGGGGCACAGATACGCAGTATTTT.

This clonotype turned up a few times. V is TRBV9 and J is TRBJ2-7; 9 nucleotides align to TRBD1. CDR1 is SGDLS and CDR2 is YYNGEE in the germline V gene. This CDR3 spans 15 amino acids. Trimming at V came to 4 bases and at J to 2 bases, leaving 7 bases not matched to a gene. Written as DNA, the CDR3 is TGTGCCAGCAGCCCCATCGGGGACAGGGCCTACGAGCAGTACTTC. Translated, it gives CASSPIGDRAYEQYF.